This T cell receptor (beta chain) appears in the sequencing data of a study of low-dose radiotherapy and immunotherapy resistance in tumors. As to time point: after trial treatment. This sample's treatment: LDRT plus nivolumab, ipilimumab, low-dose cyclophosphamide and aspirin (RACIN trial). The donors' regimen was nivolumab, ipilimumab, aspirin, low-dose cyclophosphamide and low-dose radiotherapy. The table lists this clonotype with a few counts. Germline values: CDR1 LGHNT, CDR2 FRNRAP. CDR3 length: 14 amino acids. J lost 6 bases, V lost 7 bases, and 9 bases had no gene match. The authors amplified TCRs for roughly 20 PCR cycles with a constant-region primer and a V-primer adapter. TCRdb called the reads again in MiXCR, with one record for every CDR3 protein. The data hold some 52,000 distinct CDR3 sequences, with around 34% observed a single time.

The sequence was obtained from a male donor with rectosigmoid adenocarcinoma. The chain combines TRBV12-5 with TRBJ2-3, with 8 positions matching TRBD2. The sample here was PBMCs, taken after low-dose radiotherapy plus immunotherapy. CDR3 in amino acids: CASAWREVGDTQYF. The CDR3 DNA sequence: TGTGCTAGTGCCTGGCGGGAGGTTGGCGATACGCAGTATTTT. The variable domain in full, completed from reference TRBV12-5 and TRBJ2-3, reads DARVTQTPRHKVTEMGQEVTMRCQPILGHNTVFWYRQTMMQGLELLAYFRNRAPLDDSGMPKDRFSAEMPDATLATLKIQPSEPRDSAVYFCASAWREVGDTQYFGPGTRLTVL.